This TCR beta chain is from a study of regulatory T cells in long-lasting Graves disease. The authors built TCR beta libraries using iRepertoire HTBI primers and Arm-PCR of CDR3 regions. TCRdb reanalysed the multiplex PCR reads using MiXCR and keeps one entry per CDR3 protein. The sample has hundreds of thousands of distinct CDR3 sequences, about 16% seen once. The table lists this clonotype with a few counts. Its specificity is not known. Study-level results: New patients shared roughly 1,000 public clonotypes, fewer than the approximately 3,000 shared by persistent patients. Only a small sample size was used, which may have cut accuracy.

Time point: newly diagnosed GD, antithyroid drugs for less than 3 months. TCR sequences were obtained from RNA taken from PBMCs. The authors drew approximately 8.1 milliliters of peripheral blood into EDTA tubes. After removal of 3 bases from V and 2 bases from J, the junction contained 1 base not matched to a gene. Germline V gene data show CDR1 as DFQATT and CDR2 as SNEGSKA (reference sequence). CDR3 size: 12 residues. These data were also reused for a study on T cells in Graves' hyperthyroidism and ophthalmopathy.

This specimen consisted of peripheral blood mononuclear cells (PBMCs), obtained at new diagnosis, from a patient treated with antithyroid drugs. This chain links TRBV20-1 with TRBJ2-7, with 7 positions matching TRBD2. This clonotype was obtained from a woman in her 30s with Graves disease. CDR3: CSASGRTYEQYF. The CDR3 region has the DNA TGCAGTGCTAGCGGGAGGACCTACGAGCAGTACTTC.